This TCR beta chain derives from a study of breast tumors, draining lymph nodes, adjacent tissues (dated by TCRdb to the mid-2010s). Some background on the complete study: In breast cancer patients, the study compared the TCR beta repertoires of tumor, adjacent nontumor tissue and axillary lymph nodes. The study was designed to assess the relationships and possible T-cell exchange between tumor, surrounding tissue and draining lymph node repertoires in human breast cancer.

The data were produced on an Illumina HiSeq 2000. TCR beta chain libraries were generated by multiplex PCR amplification. The amplified TCR beta chain products were analyzed by high-throughput sequencing. The public reads were reanalyzed by TCRdb: fastp trimming at Q25, MiXCR alignment, in-frame beta chains only. Each record represents a unique CDR3 protein, reported with the most common genes and DNA among its rows. For this sample there are about 230,000 distinct CDR3 sequences; around 32% appear just once. The leading ten clones occupy just over 1.4% of the sample. Lymph node samples came from the axillary draining lymph nodes of breast cancer patients. The CDR1 and CDR2 encoded by the germline V gene (reference sequence) are DFQATT and SNEGSKA. V is pared back by 3 bases and J by 1 base, with 15 bases lying between the germline termini. The CDR3 runs 15 amino acids, cysteine and phenylalanine included. Only CDR3 DNA remains: 45 bases, in frame from the first base.

This clonotype was recorded at least ten times. Its specific antigen is unknown. No base-level quality is on record; no much larger clone is a single base apart. Findings and caveats that apply to the study as a whole: Rather than being directly demonstrated, the conclusion that tumor T cells originate in lymph nodes was presented as consistent with a hypothesis. In luminal-like breast cancer, tumor and nontumor tissue repertoires resembled each other significantly more than in basal-like breast cancer. The data were considered consistent with the idea that most tumor T cells come from the lymph node and then expand in tumor tissue. Tumor T-cell repertoires showed less diversity than lymph node repertoires and more diversity than nontumor tissue repertoires, and tumor T-cell repertoires showed preferential V and J gene usage.

The chain was built from TRBV20-1 and TRBJ2-5; the D gene cannot be resolved reliably. Sample: axillary lymph node tissue. This clonotype was obtained from a female donor with breast cancer. Some clones in this sample may be carry-over from other donors' samples. CDR3 protein: CSASLHPRSQETQYF. In nucleotides, the sequence is TGCAGTGCTAGCCTACACCCACGGAGCCAAGAGACCCAGTACTTC.